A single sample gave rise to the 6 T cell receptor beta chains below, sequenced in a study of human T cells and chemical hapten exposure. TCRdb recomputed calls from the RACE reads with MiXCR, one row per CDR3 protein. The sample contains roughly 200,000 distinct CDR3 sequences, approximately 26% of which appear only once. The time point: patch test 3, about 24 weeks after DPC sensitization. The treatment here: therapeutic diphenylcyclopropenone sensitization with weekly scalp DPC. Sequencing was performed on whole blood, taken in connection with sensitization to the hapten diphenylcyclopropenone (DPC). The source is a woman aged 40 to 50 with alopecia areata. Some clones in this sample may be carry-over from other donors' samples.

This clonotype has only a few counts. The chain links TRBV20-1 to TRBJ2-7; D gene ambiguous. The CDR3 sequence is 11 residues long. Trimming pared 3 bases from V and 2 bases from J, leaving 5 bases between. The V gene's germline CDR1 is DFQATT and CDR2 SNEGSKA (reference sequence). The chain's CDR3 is CSASDPYEQYF. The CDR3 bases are TGCAGTGCTAGTGATCCCTACGAGCAGTACTTC.

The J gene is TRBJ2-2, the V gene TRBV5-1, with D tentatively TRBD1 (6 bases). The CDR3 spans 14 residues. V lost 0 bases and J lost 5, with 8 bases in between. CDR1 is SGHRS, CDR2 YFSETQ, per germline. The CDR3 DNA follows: TGCGCCAGCAGCTTGGTAGGGGGTACCGGGGAGCTGTTTTTT. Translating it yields CASSLVGGTGELFF.

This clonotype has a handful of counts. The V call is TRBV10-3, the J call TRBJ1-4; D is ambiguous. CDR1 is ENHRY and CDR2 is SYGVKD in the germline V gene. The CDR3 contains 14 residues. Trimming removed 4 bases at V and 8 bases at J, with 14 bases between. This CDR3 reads CAISAEVRREKLFF. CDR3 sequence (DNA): TGTGCCATCAGTGCTGAGGTCCGGCGGGAAAAACTGTTTTTT.

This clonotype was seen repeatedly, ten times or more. The CDR3 here is CASWDGDIQYF. The CDR3 DNA follows: TGTGCCAGCTGGGACGGGGACATTCAGTACTTC. The rearrangement links TRBV12-3 or TRBV12-4 to TRBJ2-4; D might be TRBD1 or TRBD2, each matching 5 bases. This CDR3 comprises 11 residues. V lost 8 bases and J 8 bases, leaving 10 bases between the germline ends.

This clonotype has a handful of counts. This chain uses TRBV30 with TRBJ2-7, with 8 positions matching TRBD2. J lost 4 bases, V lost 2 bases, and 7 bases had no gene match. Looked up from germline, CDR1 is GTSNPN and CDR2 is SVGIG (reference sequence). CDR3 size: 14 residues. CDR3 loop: CAWSRSGRLYEQYF. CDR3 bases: TGTGCCTGGAGTAGAAGCGGGAGATTGTACGAGCAGTACTTC.

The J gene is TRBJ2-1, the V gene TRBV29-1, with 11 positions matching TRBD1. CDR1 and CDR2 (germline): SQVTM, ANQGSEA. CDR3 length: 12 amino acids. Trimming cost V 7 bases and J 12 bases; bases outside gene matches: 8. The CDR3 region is CSAGGQGVGQFF. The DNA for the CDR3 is TGCAGCGCTGGGGGACAGGGGGTAGGGCAGTTCTTC.